This is a list of T cell receptor beta chains from one sample in a study of blood T cells in healthy people across ages. In TCRdb, the 5' RACE reads were re-called with MiXCR into one record per CDR3 protein. The repertoire consists of over a million distinct CDR3 sequences, with 35% to 45% occurring once and the leading ten covering roughly 3.7%. Sequencing input: blood. These TCRs come from a woman younger than 35 in good health. The CDR3 runs from the conserved cysteine through the conserved F or W. A D gene is named only where the DNA matches it firmly. The size entry is marked missing in some rows and otherwise reads once, few, many or a size class.

J gene: TRBJ1-4; D gene: TRBD1; clone size: few; V gene: TRBV7-2; CDR3 DNA: TGTGCCAGCAGCTTAGGGGGGACAGGGTCTGGGGAAAAACTGTTTTTT; CDR3 protein: CASSLGGTGSGEKLFF
J gene: TRBJ2-7; D gene: NA; clone size: many; V gene: TRBV20-1; CDR3 DNA: TGCAGTGCTAGCGCCCCAACCTACTACGAGCAGTACTTC; CDR3 protein: CSASAPTYYEQYF
J gene: TRBJ1-5; D gene: TRBD1; clone size: few; V gene: TRBV28; CDR3 DNA: TGTGCCAGCAGTTTAGGGTACCGGCGACAGGGAAGAAGACGCAATCAGCCCCAGCATTTT; CDR3 protein: CASSLGYRRQGRRRNQPQHF
J gene: TRBJ1-5; D gene: NA; clone size: few; V gene: TRBV30; CDR3 DNA: TGTGCCTGGAGTCAAGGGGGGGAATGGCAGCCCCAGCATTTT; CDR3 protein: CAWSQGGEWQPQHF
J gene: TRBJ2-1; D gene: NA; clone size: few; V gene: TRBV5-8; CDR3 DNA: TGTGCCAGCAGCTTGGTGCGGCTAGCGAGGAGCTCCTACAATGAGCAGTTCTTC; CDR3 protein: CASSLVRLARSSYNEQFF
J gene: TRBJ2-3; D gene: NA; clone size: NA; V gene: TRBV28; CDR3 DNA: TGTGCCAGCCCTTCCGATACGGAGCGGGGCACAGATACGCAGTATTTT; CDR3 protein: CASPSDTERGTDTQYF
J gene: TRBJ2-3; D gene: TRBD1; clone size: many; V gene: TRBV29-1; CDR3 DNA: TGCAGCGTTGGACAGGGCTTGGGCACAGATACGCAGTATTTT; CDR3 protein: CSVGQGLGTDTQYF
J gene: TRBJ1-5; D gene: NA; clone size: NA; V gene: TRBV2; CDR3 DNA: TGTGCCAGCAGTAAAATCCTAGGAAAAGATCAGCCCCAGCATTTT; CDR3 protein: CASSKILGKDQPQHF
J gene: TRBJ1-2; D gene: NA; clone size: NA; V gene: TRBV15; CDR3 DNA: TGTGCCACCAGCCCCAGTTCACAGGGTTTTCTTTATGGCTACACCTTC; CDR3 protein: CATSPSSQGFLYGYTF
J gene: TRBJ2-3; D gene: NA; clone size: few; V gene: TRBV6-5; CDR3 DNA: TGTGCCAGCAACCGAGACGGGACAGATACGCAGTATTTT; CDR3 protein: CASNRDGTDTQYF
J gene: TRBJ2-3; D gene: TRBD1; clone size: once; V gene: TRBV27; CDR3 DNA: TGTGCCAGCAGTCGTCCGGGACAGGGAACAGATATGCAGTATTTT; CDR3 protein: CASSRPGQGTDMQYF
J gene: TRBJ1-6; D gene: NA; clone size: few; V gene: TRBV5-4; CDR3 DNA: TGTGCCAGCAGCTTGGATCAGAATTCACCCCTCCACTTT; CDR3 protein: CASSLDQNSPLHF
J gene: TRBJ2-4; D gene: NA; clone size: NA; V gene: TRBV27; CDR3 DNA: TGTGCCAGCAGTTCCGATAGACTGGCCAGAAACATTCAGTACTTC; CDR3 protein: CASSSDRLARNIQYF
J gene: TRBJ2-3; D gene: NA; clone size: NA; V gene: TRBV7-3; CDR3 DNA: TGTGCCAGCAGCTTAAATTTTGGGGATACGCAGTATTTT; CDR3 protein: CASSLNFGDTQYF
J gene: TRBJ1-2; D gene: NA; clone size: NA; V gene: TRBV7-2; CDR3 DNA: TGTGCCAGCAGCTTAGAGGGGACACTATCAAACTATGGCTACACCTTC; CDR3 protein: CASSLEGTLSNYGYTF
J gene: TRBJ2-2; D gene: TRBD1; clone size: NA; V gene: TRBV6-6; CDR3 DNA: TGTGCCAGCAGTCGGGACAGGGGGAGTGGAACCGGGGAGCTGTTTTTT; CDR3 protein: CASSRDRGSGTGELFF
J gene: TRBJ2-1; D gene: NA; clone size: NA; V gene: TRBV6-5; CDR3 DNA: TGTGCCAGCAGTTTTGCGGTGGGCTCCTACAATGAGCAGTTCTTC; CDR3 protein: CASSFAVGSYNEQFF
J gene: TRBJ2-1; D gene: TRBD2; clone size: NA; V gene: TRBV5-1; CDR3 DNA: TGCGCCAGCAGCTTCATGGCGGGGGATATCAATGAGCAGTTCTTC; CDR3 protein: CASSFMAGDINEQFF
J gene: TRBJ2-7; D gene: NA; clone size: NA; V gene: TRBV24-1; CDR3 DNA: TGTGCCACCAGAGAGCACCGGGACTTCCCCAACTACGAGCAGTACTTC; CDR3 protein: CATREHRDFPNYEQYF
J gene: TRBJ2-6; D gene: NA; clone size: few; V gene: TRBV29-1; CDR3 DNA: TGCAGCGTTGTTCCAGAAACTGGGGCCAACGTCCTGACTTTC; CDR3 protein: CSVVPETGANVLTF
J gene: TRBJ2-7; D gene: TRBD2; clone size: few; V gene: TRBV12-3/TRBV12-4; CDR3 DNA: TGTGCCAGCAGTTACGGACTAGGGTCCTACGAGCAGTACTTC; CDR3 protein: CASSYGLGSYEQYF
J gene: TRBJ2-1; D gene: NA; clone size: NA; V gene: TRBV27; CDR3 DNA: TGTGCCAGCAGTCCCTTTGAGGGCCGTCACAATGAGCAGTTCTTC; CDR3 protein: CASSPFEGRHNEQFF
J gene: TRBJ1-2; D gene: NA; clone size: few; V gene: TRBV3-1; CDR3 DNA: TGTGCCAGCAGCCTCCCAGGGAGTATTGATGGCTACACCTTC; CDR3 protein: CASSLPGSIDGYTF
J gene: TRBJ2-1; D gene: NA; clone size: NA; V gene: TRBV12-3/TRBV12-4; CDR3 DNA: TGTGCCAGCAGTTTACTCCGAAGGGGCCGGGCCATGGGGCAGTTCTTC; CDR3 protein: CASSLLRRGRAMGQFF
J gene: TRBJ1-2; D gene: NA; clone size: few; V gene: TRBV12-3/TRBV12-4; CDR3 DNA: TGTGCCAGCAGTTTCCAGGGGTCGGACTATGGCTACACCTTC; CDR3 protein: CASSFQGSDYGYTF
J gene: TRBJ2-7; D gene: NA; clone size: NA; V gene: TRBV7-6; CDR3 DNA: TGTGCCAGCAGCTTAACTAGAACTAGCTCCTACGAGCAGTACTTC; CDR3 protein: CASSLTRTSSYEQYF
J gene: TRBJ2-1; D gene: TRBD2; clone size: NA; V gene: TRBV15; CDR3 DNA: TGTGCCACCAGCGCCTCGGGACTAGCGGGACCCAATGAGCAGTTCTTC; CDR3 protein: CATSASGLAGPNEQFF
J gene: TRBJ1-1; D gene: NA; clone size: NA; V gene: TRBV2; CDR3 DNA: TGTGCCAGCATTAAGGAAATGAACACTGAAGCTTTCTTT; CDR3 protein: CASIKEMNTEAFF
J gene: TRBJ2-6; D gene: NA; clone size: NA; V gene: TRBV21-1; CDR3 DNA: TGTGCCAGCAGCGATACCGGGACAGCCTATGGCTCTGGGGCCAACGTCCTGACTTTC; CDR3 protein: CASSDTGTAYGSGANVLTF
J gene: TRBJ2-7; D gene: NA; clone size: NA; V gene: TRBV27; CDR3 DNA: TGTGCCAGCAGTATCAGGGGACACTACGAGCAGTACTTC; CDR3 protein: CASSIRGHYEQYF
J gene: TRBJ2-7; D gene: TRBD2; clone size: NA; V gene: TRBV7-7; CDR3 DNA: TGTGCCAGCAGCTCTGGACTAGCGGGAAGCCTCAACCACGAGCAGTACTTC; CDR3 protein: CASSSGLAGSLNHEQYF
J gene: TRBJ1-2; D gene: NA; clone size: few; V gene: TRBV28; CDR3 DNA: TGTGCCAGCAGTTTAAGGGATCTAGGCTACACCTTC; CDR3 protein: CASSLRDLGYTF
J gene: TRBJ2-7; D gene: NA; clone size: NA; V gene: TRBV7-6; CDR3 DNA: TGTGCCAGCAGCCACAGAAGAGCAGGGACTGGCTCCTACGAGCAGTACTTC; CDR3 protein: CASSHRRAGTGSYEQYF
J gene: TRBJ2-1; D gene: NA; clone size: NA; V gene: TRBV6-5; CDR3 DNA: TGTGCCAGCACCTCTCCCCTAACATACAATGAGCAGTTCTTC; CDR3 protein: CASTSPLTYNEQFF
J gene: TRBJ1-2; D gene: NA; clone size: few; V gene: TRBV14; CDR3 DNA: TGTGCCAGCAGCCAAGGGCGGCAGGGCGGCTATGGCTACACCTTC; CDR3 protein: CASSQGRQGGYGYTF